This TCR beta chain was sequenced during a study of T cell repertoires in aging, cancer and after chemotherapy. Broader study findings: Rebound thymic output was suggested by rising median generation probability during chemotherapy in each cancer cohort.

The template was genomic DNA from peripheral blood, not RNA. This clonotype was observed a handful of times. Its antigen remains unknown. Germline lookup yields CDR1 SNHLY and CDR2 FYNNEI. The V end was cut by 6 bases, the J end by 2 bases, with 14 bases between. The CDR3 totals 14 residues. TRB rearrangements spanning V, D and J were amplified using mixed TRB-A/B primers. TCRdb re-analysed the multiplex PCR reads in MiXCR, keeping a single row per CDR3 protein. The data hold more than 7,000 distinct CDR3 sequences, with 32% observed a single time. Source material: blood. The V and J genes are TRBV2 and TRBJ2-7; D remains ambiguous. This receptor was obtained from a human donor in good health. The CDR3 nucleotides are TGTGCCAGCAGGAATGGCAGATTCCCCTACGAGCAGTACTTC. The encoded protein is CASRNGRFPYEQYF.